Listed here are 21 T cell receptor beta chains from one sample, sequenced in a study of beta chain features in type 1 diabetes (dated by TCRdb to about 2018). Library preparation used the immunoSEQ multiplex PCR assay. The High Capacity cDNA Reverse Transcription Kit was used to reverse transcribe all of the isolated RNA, meaning that expressed TCRB transcripts were what got sequenced. Imported from immuneACCESS, the table was reduced by TCRdb to in-frame sequences with V and J called. These copies leave out some clones; in studies compared against another copy, an unresolved V gene accounts for under half, and the cause of the remainder is not known. The sample has fewer than 350,000 clones on record, 15% to 20% of them singletons. Under 0.055% of the sample belongs to the ten largest clones. Sequencing was done on a sample of naive CD4+ T cells from blood. Reading the label with the study, this specimen's cell subset or site is: true naive CD4+ T cells. All receptors derive from a woman aged 18-29 years in good health.

The V and J genes are TRBV30 and TRBJ1-4; 7 bases are shared with TRBD1. From germline, CDR1 is GTSNPN and CDR2 SVGIG (reference sequence). The V segment lost 3 bases and the J segment 5 bases; nucleotides outside the gene matches: 3. The CDR3 has 13 residues. CDR3 loop: CAWSAQGNEKLFF. The CDR3 DNA is TGTGCCTGGAGCGCACAGGGGAATGAAAAACTGTTTTTT.

The chain carries TRBV14 and TRBJ1-1; D is uncertain. V lost 4 bases and J lost 10, with 10 bases in between. CDR1 SGHDN and CDR2 FVKESK come from the germline V gene. The CDR3 extends over 11 amino acids. DNA of the CDR3: TGTGCCAGCAGCCCAAGCGTGGGAGCTTTCTTT. Translated: CASSPSVGAFF. Variable domain in full (rest from reference TRBV14 and TRBJ1-1): EAGVTQFPSHSVIEKGQTVTLRCDPISGHDNLYWYRRVMGKEIKFLLHFVKESKQDESGMPNNRFLAERTGGTYSTLKVQPAELEDSGVYFCASSPSVGAFFGQGTRLTVV.

This clone was counted only a few times. The rearrangement uses TRBV10-3 and TRBJ1-1; the match to TRBD1 covers 7 bases. The CDR3 sequence is 16 residues long. Per the germline V gene, CDR1 is ENHRY and CDR2 is SYGVKD. Losses at the gene ends were 0 bases for V and 1 base for J; bases not matched to a gene: 5. This CDR3 reads CAISESRGRGNTEAFF. In nucleotides, the CDR3 is TGTGCCATCAGTGAGTCGAGGGGGCGGGGGAACACTGAAGCTTTCTTT.

The J gene is TRBJ1-2, the V gene TRBV11-2, with D uncertain. V lost 4 bases to trimming and J lost 3 bases, with 15 bases between them. The CDR3 contains 15 residues. CDR1 SGHAT and CDR2 FQNNGV come from the germline V gene. DNA for the CDR3: TGTGCCAGCAGCTCCCTAGTACGATCCGACTATGGCTACACCTTC. Translated, it gives CASSSLVRSDYGYTF.

V usage is TRBV6-6 and J usage is TRBJ1-3, with 8 bases aligning to TRBD1. CDR3 length: 14 amino acids. The trim removed 6 bases at V and 3 bases at J, leaving 4 bases unmatched. CDR1 is MNHNY and CDR2 is SVGAGI in the germline V gene (reference sequence). The CDR3 region is CASRDRVNGNTIYF. CDR3 sequence (DNA): TGTGCCAGCAGGGACAGGGTGAATGGAAACACCATATATTTT.

This sequence joins TRBV5-6 and TRBJ2-1; 7 nucleotides align to TRBD2. Germline trimming cut 9 bases from V and 2 bases from J; bases unmatched to any gene: 8. CDR3 size: 14 residues. The germline CDR1 and CDR2 sequences are SGHDT and YYEEEE. Here the CDR3 reads CATQLASTYNEQFF. The CDR3 region has the DNA TGTGCCACCCAACTAGCGTCCACCTACAATGAGCAGTTCTTC.

Ten or more counts support this clone. The chain joins TRBV29-1 to TRBJ2-7; no firm D call. The germline V and J ends were trimmed by 4 bases and 6 bases, with 13 bases remaining between them. The CDR3 is 12 amino acids. Germline V CDR1 and CDR2: SQVTM, ANQGSEA. CDR3 in amino acids: CSVGEPASEQYF. The DNA for the CDR3 is TGCAGCGTTGGCGAGCCCGCTTCCGAGCAGTACTTC.

The CDR3 reads CASKLPGQGYGYTF. The CDR3 nucleotides are TGCGCCAGCAAATTACCGGGACAGGGCTATGGCTACACCTTC. This chain connects TRBV5-1 to TRBJ1-2; TRBD1 matches at 9 bases. The length of the CDR3 is 14 residues. The germline gives CDR1 SGHRS, CDR2 YFSETQ. Trimming removed 6 bases from V and 4 bases from J; junction bases left unmatched: 7.

The chain couples TRBV5-1 to TRBJ2-5; possibly TRBD2 for D (6 bases). The CDR3 covers 15 residues. In germline, CDR1 is SGHRS, CDR2 YFSETQ. Trimming left V 4 bases short and J 5 bases short, with 18 bases between. CDR3 protein: CASSPMTSSGETQYF. The CDR3 nucleotides are TGCGCCAGCAGCCCCATGACTAGTTCCGGGGAGACCCAGTACTTC.

V is TRBV30 and J is TRBJ2-5, with 8 nucleotides matching TRBD1. Germline lookup yields CDR1 GTSNPN and CDR2 SVGIG (reference sequence). Losses at the gene ends were 5 bases for V and 2 bases for J; bases not matched to a gene: 4. CDR3 length: 13 residues. The CDR3 reads CAWDRGPQETQYF. CDR3 nucleotides: TGTGCCTGGGACAGGGGTCCTCAAGAGACCCAGTACTTC.

This clone was counted a few times. The chain employs TRBV29-1 and TRBJ1-1, with 7 bases aligning to TRBD1. This CDR3 has 14 amino acids. Per the germline V gene, CDR1 is SQVTM and CDR2 is ANQGSEA. The junction had 7 bases not matched to a gene; V was cut back by 5 bases and J by 1 base. CDR3 sequence: CSVHAGTANTEAFF. The CDR3 nucleotides are TGCAGCGTTCATGCCGGGACAGCGAACACTGAAGCTTTCTTT. The full variable domain, in which reference TRBV29-1 and TRBJ1-1 provide the parts outside the CDR3, is SAVISQKPSRDICQRGTSLTIQCQVDSQVTMMFWYRQQPGQSLTLIATANQGSEATYESGFVIDKFPISRPNLTFSTLTVSNMSPEDSSIYLCSVHAGTANTEAFFGQGTRLTVV.

This clone was picked up a small number of times. The chain links TRBV10-3 to TRBJ1-5, with 7 bases matching TRBD1. Unmatched junction bases numbered 3, after V lost 7 bases and J lost 3 bases. This CDR3 is built from 13 residues. Germline V gene sequence: CDR1 ENHRY, CDR2 SYGVKD. CDR3 coding DNA: TGTGCCATCACGGGACAGCCCAATCAGCCCCAGCATTTT. It encodes CAITGQPNQPQHF.

In its sample, this clone was seen a few times. CDR3 coding DNA: TGTGCCAGCAGTTACTCACACCAGCGGGGCCAAGAGACCCAGTACTTC. Protein sequence: CASSYSHQRGQETQYF. The V call is TRBV6-5, the J call TRBJ2-5; TRBD2 aligns across 7 bases. The V segment lost 0 bases and the J segment 1 base; nucleotides outside the gene matches: 5. Germline loops: CDR1 MNHEY, CDR2 SVGAGI. The CDR3 has 16 residues.

About this clone: The junction differs from germline at one of its ends, possibly a read error. The V call is TRBV30, the J call TRBJ1-2, with 7 bases identical to TRBD1. The length of the CDR3 is 11 residues. CDR1 and CDR2 (germline): GTSNPN, SVGIG (reference sequence). The CDR3 sequence is CAWSVQGTVSF. Here the CDR3 DNA reads TGTGCCTGGAGTGTACAAGGGACAGTTTCCTTC.

This chain connects TRBV30 to TRBJ2-1; TRBD1 matches at 7 bases. The CDR3 is 14 residues long. The trim removed 0 bases at V and 12 bases at J, leaving 11 bases unmatched. The germline V gene has CDR1 GTSNPN and CDR2 SVGIG (reference sequence). DNA of the CDR3: TGTGCCTGGAGTGTAATAGGGGGCGGAATACGGCAGTTCTTC. This gives the protein CAWSVIGGGIRQFF. The entire variable domain, with the rest obtained from reference TRBV30 and TRBJ2-1, is as follows: SQTIHQWPATLVQPVGSPLSLECTVEGTSNPNLYWYRQAAGRGLQLLFYSVGIGQISSEVPQNLSASRPQDRQFILSSKKLLLSDSGFYLCAWSVIGGGIRQFFGPGTRLTVL.

The J gene is TRBJ1-5, the V gene TRBV4-2; 9 nucleotides agree with TRBD1. The CDR3 sequence is 15 residues long. J was trimmed by 6 bases and V by 5 bases; bases with no gene match: 8. Germline V gene lookup returns CDR1 LGHNA and CDR2 YNFKEQ. The CDR3 nucleotides read TGTGCCAGCAGCTCGACAGGGGGTGGGTTTCAGCCCCAGCATTTT. Translating it yields CASSSTGGGFQPQHF.

This clone has a handful of counts. This chain uses TRBV30 with TRBJ2-3; TRBD2 matches 12 bases. The junction had 5 bases not matched to a gene; V was cut back by 1 base and J by 6 bases. Germline V CDR1 and CDR2: GTSNPN, SVGIG (reference sequence). The CDR3 runs to 15 residues. CDR3 in amino acids: CAWSALAGGPDTQYF. The CDR3 nucleotides are TGTGCCTGGAGTGCCCTAGCGGGAGGGCCTGATACGCAGTATTTT.

The chain couples TRBV5-1 to TRBJ2-7; D may be TRBD2 (6 bases). The CDR3 sequence is 15 residues long. V lost 4 bases and J lost 0, with 14 bases in between. The germline V gene encodes CDR1 SGHRS and CDR2 YFSETQ. The CDR3 region has the DNA TGCGCCAGCAGCGCCGGAGGGCTACCCTCCTACGAGCAGTACTTC. It is translated as CASSAGGLPSYEQYF.

The rearrangement links TRBV13 to TRBJ2-5; D may be TRBD1 (6 bases). This CDR3 spans 14 amino acids. V dropped 5 bases and J dropped 0 bases, with 10 bases sitting between them. The germline V gene encodes CDR1 PRHDT and CDR2 FYEKMQ (reference sequence). Here the CDR3 DNA reads TGTGCCAGCAGCCGCAACAGGGACCAAGAGACCCAGTACTTC. The encoded protein is CASSRNRDQETQYF. Filled out from reference TRBV13 and TRBJ2-5, the complete variable domain reads AAGVIQSPRHLIKEKRETATLKCYPIPRHDTVYWYQQGPGQDPQFLISFYEKMQSDKGSIPDRFSAQQFSDYHSELNMSSLELGDSALYFCASSRNRDQETQYFGPGTRLLVL.

Concerning this clone: One end of the junction varies from germline; a read error may be responsible. The V gene is TRBV9, the J gene TRBJ2-7, with TRBD2 matching over 9 bases. Germline V CDR1 and CDR2: SGDLS, YYNGEE. The CDR3 spans 13 residues. CDR3 protein: CASSGRGTYEQYF. DNA for the CDR3: TGTGCCAGTAGCGGGAGAGGCACCTACGAGCAGTACTTC.

This chain uses TRBV28 with TRBJ2-5, with a weak D call TRBD2 (6 bases). Germline CDR1 is MDHEN and CDR2 is SYDVKM. The CDR3 sequence is 14 residues long. Trimming shortened V by 2 bases and J by 4 bases, and 11 bases separated the two germline ends. For the CDR3, the DNA is TGTGCCAGCAGTTTAGCGGGGTTTCGAGAGACCCAGTACTTC. It encodes CASSLAGFRETQYF.